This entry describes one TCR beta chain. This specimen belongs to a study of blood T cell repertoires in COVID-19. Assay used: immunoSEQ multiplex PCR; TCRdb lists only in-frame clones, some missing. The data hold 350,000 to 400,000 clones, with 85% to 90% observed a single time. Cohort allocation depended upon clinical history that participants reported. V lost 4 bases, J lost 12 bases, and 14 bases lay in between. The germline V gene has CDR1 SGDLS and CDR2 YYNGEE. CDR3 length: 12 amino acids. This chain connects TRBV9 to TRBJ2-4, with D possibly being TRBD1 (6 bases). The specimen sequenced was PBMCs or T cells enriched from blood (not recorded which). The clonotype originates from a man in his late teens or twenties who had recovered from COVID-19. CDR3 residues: CASSPMDSPQYF. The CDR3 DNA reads TGTGCCAGCAGCCCGATGGACAGTCCTCAGTACTTC.